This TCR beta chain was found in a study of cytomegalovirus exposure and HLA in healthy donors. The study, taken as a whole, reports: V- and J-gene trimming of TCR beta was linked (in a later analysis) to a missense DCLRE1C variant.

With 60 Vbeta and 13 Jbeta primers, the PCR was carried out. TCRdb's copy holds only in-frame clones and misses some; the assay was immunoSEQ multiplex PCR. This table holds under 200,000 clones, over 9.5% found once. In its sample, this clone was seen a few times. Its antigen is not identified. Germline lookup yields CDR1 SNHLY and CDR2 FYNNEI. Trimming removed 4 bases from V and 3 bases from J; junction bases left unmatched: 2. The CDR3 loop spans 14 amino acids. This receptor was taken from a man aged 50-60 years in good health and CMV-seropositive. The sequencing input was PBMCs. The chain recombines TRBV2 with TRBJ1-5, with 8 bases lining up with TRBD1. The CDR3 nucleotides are TGTGCCAGCAGTGGGGACAGGTTCAATCAGCCCCAGCATTTT. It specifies CASSGDRFNQPQHF.